The rows below give T cell receptor beta chains drawn from one sample of a study of blood T cell repertoires in COVID-19. This table comes from immunoSEQ multiplex PCR, and its TCRdb copy is limited to in-frame clones, with some not included. The sample consists of approximately 470,000 clones, 80% to 90% of them appearing once. Material: peripheral blood. These TCRs come from a human donor in a cohort sampled during active COVID-19. CDR3s leave out the opening cysteine and the closing phenylalanine or tryptophan. D genes are given only for firm matches.

D	V	J	CDR3
.	TRBV5-6	TRBJ1-1	ASSTRGLLKTEAF
.	TRBV9	TRBJ2-7	ASSVGSSYEQY
.	TRBV28	TRBJ1-6	ASRIRELNSPLH
TRBD1	TRBV18	TRBJ1-3	ASSPFRDRASSGNTIY
TRBD1	TRBV7-2	TRBJ1-2	ASSLSSTDRRNYGYT
.	TRBV19	TRBJ1-5	ASSIDPNQPQH
TRBD2	TRBV3-1/TRBV3-2	TRBJ2-1	ASGFKTSGGYNEQF
.	TRBV9	TRBJ1-3	ASSVGSGKENTIY
TRBD1	TRBV30	TRBJ2-7	AWSVQGAREQY
TRBD1	TRBV7-2	TRBJ1-6	ASSYGDSNSPLH
.	TRBV5-8	TRBJ1-5	ASSPTFGQYSNQPQH
.	TRBV27	TRBJ2-7	ASSSIRTATYEQY
TRBD2	TRBV5-8	TRBJ2-2	ASSLSGGSNTGELF
.	TRBV5-1	TRBJ1-2	ASSLGDSLFYGYT
TRBD1	TRBV12-5	TRBJ2-1	AGGPGTGGKNEQF
.	TRBV5-1	TRBJ2-1	ASSLNEQF
TRBD1	TRBV19	TRBJ2-5	ASRDRASETQY
TRBD1	TRBV5-6	TRBJ2-6	ASSFWTGGMSGANVLT
.	TRBV11-2	TRBJ2-1	ASSWRADSSYNEQF
TRBD2	TRBV4-1	TRBJ2-1	ASSQDWASGNNEQF
TRBD2	TRBV24-1	TRBJ2-2	ATSDSSSGSGGELF
.	TRBV13	TRBJ2-7	ASSYLGREGYEQY
.	TRBV28	TRBJ2-3	ASSPPSTDTQY
.	TRBV10-3	TRBJ1-1	AGGEGVAEAF
.	TRBV15	TRBJ2-1	ATSSQGPPNEQF
.	TRBV12-3/TRBV12-4	TRBJ1-1	ASKVGTEAF
.	TRBV2	TRBJ1-2	ASSEEQAFYGYT
.	TRBV5-4	TRBJ1-2	ASSLPTGVGTDYT
.	TRBV7-2	TRBJ1-1	ASSLGGITMNTEAF
.	TRBV5-1	TRBJ2-1	ASSLDLGQGGSYNEQF
.	TRBV5-1	TRBJ1-4	ASSLAGQLPNEKLF
.	TRBV5-4	TRBJ1-3	ASSVTGSSGNTIY
.	TRBV7-3	TRBJ2-1	ASSLVPGAYNEQF
TRBD1	TRBV20-1	TRBJ1-1	SASSGTGLF
TRBD1	TRBV5-4	TRBJ1-6	ASSSPSMGQANSPLH
TRBD2	TRBV7-9	TRBJ2-4	ASSFWEQREGAKNIQY
.	TRBV5-5	TRBJ2-7	ASTPNGLPYEQY
TRBD2	TRBV6-2/TRBV6-3	TRBJ2-5	ASSSGRLAVQETQY
.	TRBV28	TRBJ1-2	ASSRRVGTYGYT
TRBD2	TRBV29-1	TRBJ2-7	SVERVAGEGEQY
.	TRBV7-9	TRBJ1-2	ASSFNSDTYGYT
.	TRBV15	TRBJ2-1	ATSRDPSRDEQF
TRBD2	TRBV7-8	TRBJ2-7	ASSSLAGASSYEQY
TRBD2	TRBV7-3	TRBJ2-1	ASSLRAMGLAGVGNEQF
.	TRBV5-1	TRBJ1-2	ASSLGQTHGYT
.	TRBV4-1	TRBJ1-2	ASSQERTVLYGYT
TRBD1	TRBV6-5	TRBJ1-1	ASSRPTGTNTEAF
TRBD2	TRBV30	TRBJ2-7	AWGRDLEQY
.	TRBV21-1	TRBJ2-3	ASSNRSGRNSTDTQY
.	TRBV6-1	TRBJ1-3	ASSHRDTIY
.	TRBV10-3	TRBJ1-5	AISEGLQPQH